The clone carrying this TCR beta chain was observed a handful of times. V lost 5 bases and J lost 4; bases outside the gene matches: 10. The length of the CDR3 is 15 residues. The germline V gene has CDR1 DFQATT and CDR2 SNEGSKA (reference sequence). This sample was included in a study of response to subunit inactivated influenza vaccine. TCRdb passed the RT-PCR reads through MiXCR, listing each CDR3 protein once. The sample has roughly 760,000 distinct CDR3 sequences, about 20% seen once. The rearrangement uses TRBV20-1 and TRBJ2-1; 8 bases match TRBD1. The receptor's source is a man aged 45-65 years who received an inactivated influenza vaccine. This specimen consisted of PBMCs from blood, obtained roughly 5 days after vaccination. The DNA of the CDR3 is TGCAGTGCTCCCCCACGACAGGGGACTTACAATGAGCAGTTCTTC. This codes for CSAPPRQGTYNEQFF.